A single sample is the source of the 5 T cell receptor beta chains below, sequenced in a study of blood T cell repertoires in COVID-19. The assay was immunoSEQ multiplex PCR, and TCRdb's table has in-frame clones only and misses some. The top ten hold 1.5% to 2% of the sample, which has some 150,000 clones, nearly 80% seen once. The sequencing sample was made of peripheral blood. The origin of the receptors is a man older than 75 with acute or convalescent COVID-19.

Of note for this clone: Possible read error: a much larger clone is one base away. The CDR3 DNA reads as TGTGCCAGCAGCCAAGGGAGGGGCAATGAGCAGTTCTTC. Its translation: CASSQGRGNEQFF. This chain joins TRBV3-1 (or the pseudogene TRBV3-2) and TRBJ2-1, with a possible D match to TRBD2 (6 bases). The germline V gene has CDR1 LGHDT and CDR2 YNNKEL (reference sequence). V was cut by 1 base and J by 6 bases, with 7 bases left in between. The CDR3 length is 13 residues.

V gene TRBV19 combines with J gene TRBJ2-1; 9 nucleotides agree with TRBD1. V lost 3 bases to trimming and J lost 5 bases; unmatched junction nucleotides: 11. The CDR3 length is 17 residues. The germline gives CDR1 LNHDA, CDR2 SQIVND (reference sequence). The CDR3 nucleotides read TGTGCCAGTAGTATTAGATTGACAGGGGGGTCGCACAATGAGCAGTTCTTC. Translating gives CASSIRLTGGSHNEQFF.

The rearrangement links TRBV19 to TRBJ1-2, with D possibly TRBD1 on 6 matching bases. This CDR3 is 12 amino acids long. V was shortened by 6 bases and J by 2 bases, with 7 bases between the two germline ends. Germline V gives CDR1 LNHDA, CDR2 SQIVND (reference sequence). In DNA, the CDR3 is TGTGCCAGTAGAACAGGGAACTATGGCTACACCTTC. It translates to CASRTGNYGYTF. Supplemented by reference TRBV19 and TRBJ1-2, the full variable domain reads DGGITQSPKYLFRKEGQNVTLSCEQNLNHDAMYWYRQDPGQGLRLIYYSQIVNDFQKGDIAEGYSVSREKKESFPLTVTSAQKNPTAFYLCASRTGNYGYTFGSGTRLTVV.

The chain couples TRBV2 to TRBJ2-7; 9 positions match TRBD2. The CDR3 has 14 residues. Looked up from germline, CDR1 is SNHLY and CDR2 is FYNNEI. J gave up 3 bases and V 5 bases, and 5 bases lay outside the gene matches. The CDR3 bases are TGTGCCAGCAGTAGAGCTAGCGGGAACTACGAGCAGTACGTC. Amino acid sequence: CASSRASGNYEQYV.

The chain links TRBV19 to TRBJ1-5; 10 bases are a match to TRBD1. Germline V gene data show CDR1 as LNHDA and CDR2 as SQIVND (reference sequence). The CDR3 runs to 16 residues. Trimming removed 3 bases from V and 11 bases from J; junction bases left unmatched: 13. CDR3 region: CASSMTGGLGGMAQHF. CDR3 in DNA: TGTGCCAGTAGTATGACAGGGGGCCTCGGAGGTATGGCCCAGCATTTT.